A single sample gave rise to the 13 T cell receptor beta chains below, sequenced in a study of T cell repertoires in cytomegalovirus infection. Antigen specificity for these receptors is unknown. One entry per CDR3 protein results from TCRdb running MiXCR on the reads. The data hold roughly 90,000 distinct CDR3 sequences, with roughly 25% observed a single time. Sequencing was performed on CD8+ T cells from cultured PBMCs, taken from culture after CMV antigen stimulation. Receptor source: a human donor in good health (CMV status not recorded). Some clones in this sample may be carry-over from other donors' samples.

The genes are TRBV11-2 and TRBJ1-2; D is perhaps TRBD1 (5 bases). The CDR3 length is 16 residues. The V end was cut by 2 bases, the J end by 0 bases, with 13 bases between. Germline loops: CDR1 SGHAT, CDR2 FQNNGV. The CDR3 region is CASSLLQEASNYGYTF. Here the CDR3 DNA reads TGTGCCAGCAGCTTATTACAGGAGGCTTCTAACTATGGCTACACCTTC.

V and J are TRBV5-1 and TRBJ1-1; D not resolved. This CDR3 region has 13 residues. Trimming took off 0 bases at V and 3 bases at J, with 6 bases between the two ends. CDR1 is SGHRS, CDR2 YFSETQ, per germline. The CDR3 reads CASSLGQDTEAFF. The CDR3, as DNA: TGCGCCAGCAGCTTGGGACAAGACACTGAAGCTTTCTTT. Looking up the rest from reference TRBV5-1 and TRBJ1-1 gives the full variable domain: KAGVTQTPRYLIKTRGQQVTLSCSPISGHRSVSWYQQTPGQGLQFLFEYFSETQRNKGNFPGRFSGRQFSNSRSEMNVSTLELGDSALYLCASSLGQDTEAFFGQGTRLTVV.

To note about this clonotype: A clone one base away is much larger, so this may be a read error. The conserved phenylalanine or tryptophan normally closing the CDR3 is absent here, so this likely arose from a read error. The chain joins TRBV12-3 or TRBV12-4 to TRBJ2-3; D is uncertain. The CDR3 loop spans 15 amino acids. V lost 6 bases and J 4 bases, leaving 17 bases between the germline ends. In nucleotides, the CDR3 is TGTGCCAGCAGCCCGAGTAGGATCTTGTCAGATACGCAGTATTCT. Residues: CASSPSRILSDTQYS.

There are a few counts of this clonotype. The chain is built from TRBV11-2 and TRBJ2-1; TRBD2 matches at 9 bases. CDR1 SGHAT and CDR2 FQNNGV come from the germline V gene. The V and J ends lost 1 base and 8 bases, in that order; junction bases with no gene match: 6. This CDR3 region has 15 residues. CDR3 nucleotides: TGTGCCAGCAGCTTAGGGACTAGCGCACGGTATGAGCAGTTCTTC. It specifies CASSLGTSARYEQFF.

The chain is built from TRBV6-2 or TRBV6-3 and TRBJ2-2; 9 bases map to TRBD1. This CDR3 is built from 14 residues. Germline CDR1 is MNHEY and CDR2 is SVGEGT. After removal of 10 bases from V and 7 bases from J, the junction contained 10 bases not matched to a gene. CDR3 amino acids: CAIQTGGISGELFF. The CDR3 nucleotides read TGTGCCATCCAGACAGGGGGAATCAGCGGGGAGCTGTTTTTT.

This sequence joins TRBV27 and TRBJ1-2; D is unresolved. Germline V lookup: CDR1 MNHEY, CDR2 SMNVEV (reference sequence). The CDR3 has 13 residues. V dropped 4 bases and J dropped 4 bases, with 10 bases sitting between them. The CDR3 region has the DNA TGTGCCAGCAGTTGGCAGGAAGGCTATGGCTACACCTTC. Amino acids: CASSWQEGYGYTF.

This clonotype was counted ten times or more. The chain recombines TRBV11-2 with TRBJ2-1, with a tentative D call TRBD1 (5 bases). CDR3 size: 14 residues. The ends were cut back, 0 bases at V and 8 bases at J, with 11 bases in the middle. Germline CDR1 SGHAT, CDR2 FQNNGV. The CDR3 sequence is CASSLEGLGDEQFF. In DNA form, the CDR3 reads TGTGCCAGCAGCTTAGAAGGCCTAGGGGATGAGCAGTTCTTC.

The chain is built from TRBV19 and TRBJ1-1; D call uncertain. Deletions cut 7 bases from V and 3 bases from J, with 3 bases between. There are 10 residues in the CDR3. Per the germline V gene, CDR1 is LNHDA and CDR2 is SQIVND (reference sequence). In DNA, the CDR3 is TGTGCCAGTACGGACACTGAAGCTTTCTTT. Protein product: CASTDTEAFF.

This sequence joins TRBV6-5 and TRBJ1-1, with no clear D. Per the germline V gene, CDR1 is MNHEY and CDR2 is SVGAGI. Deletions cut 0 bases from V and 4 bases from J, with 6 bases between. The CDR3 extends over 13 amino acids. The CDR3 DNA is TGTGCCAGCAGTTACTCGAAGGCCACTGAAGCTTTCTTT. Protein product: CASSYSKATEAFF.

This clonotype occurred many times. The CDR3 loop is CASSLTQGGSADTQYF. CDR3 in DNA: TGTGCCAGCAGCTTGACCCAGGGGGGTTCGGCAGATACGCAGTATTTT. This chain connects TRBV7-6 to TRBJ2-3, with D possibly TRBD1 on 7 matching bases. V lost 3 bases and J 4 bases, leaving 17 bases between the germline ends. Germline V lookup: CDR1 SGHVS, CDR2 FNYEAQ. The CDR3 runs to 16 residues.

The gene calls are TRBV15 and TRBJ2-7; tentative D call: TRBD1 (6 bases). The germline V and J ends were trimmed by 3 bases and 7 bases, with 13 bases remaining between them. Looked up from germline, CDR1 is LNHNV and CDR2 is YYDKDF (reference sequence). The CDR3 has 13 amino acids. CDR3 loop: CATSSVRGREQYF. Written as DNA, the CDR3 is TGTGCCACCAGCAGTGTCAGGGGACGGGAGCAGTACTTC.

This clonotype was picked up a small number of times. The chain joins TRBV5-1 to TRBJ2-7; 11 nucleotides align to TRBD2. The CDR3 has 15 residues. Trimming at V came to 4 bases and at J to 3 bases, leaving 6 bases not matched to a gene. CDR1 SGHRS and CDR2 YFSETQ come from the germline V gene. For the CDR3, the DNA is TGCGCCAGCAGCCCGGGGACTAGCGGAGTCTACGAGCAGTACTTC. This gives the protein CASSPGTSGVYEQYF. Looking up the rest from reference TRBV5-1 and TRBJ2-7 gives the full variable domain: KAGVTQTPRYLIKTRGQQVTLSCSPISGHRSVSWYQQTPGQGLQFLFEYFSETQRNKGNFPGRFSGRQFSNSRSEMNVSTLELGDSALYLCASSPGTSGVYEQYFGPGTRLTVT.

The chain has TRBV4-3 and TRBJ2-7; 7 bases line up with TRBD1. The CDR3 has 13 residues. The ends lost 3 bases at V and 4 bases at J; junction bases unmatched: 3. Germline V gene data show CDR1 as LGHNA and CDR2 as YSLEER. CDR3 loop: CASSHGDSYEQYF. The CDR3 DNA is TGCGCCAGCAGCCATGGGGACAGTTACGAGCAGTACTTC.